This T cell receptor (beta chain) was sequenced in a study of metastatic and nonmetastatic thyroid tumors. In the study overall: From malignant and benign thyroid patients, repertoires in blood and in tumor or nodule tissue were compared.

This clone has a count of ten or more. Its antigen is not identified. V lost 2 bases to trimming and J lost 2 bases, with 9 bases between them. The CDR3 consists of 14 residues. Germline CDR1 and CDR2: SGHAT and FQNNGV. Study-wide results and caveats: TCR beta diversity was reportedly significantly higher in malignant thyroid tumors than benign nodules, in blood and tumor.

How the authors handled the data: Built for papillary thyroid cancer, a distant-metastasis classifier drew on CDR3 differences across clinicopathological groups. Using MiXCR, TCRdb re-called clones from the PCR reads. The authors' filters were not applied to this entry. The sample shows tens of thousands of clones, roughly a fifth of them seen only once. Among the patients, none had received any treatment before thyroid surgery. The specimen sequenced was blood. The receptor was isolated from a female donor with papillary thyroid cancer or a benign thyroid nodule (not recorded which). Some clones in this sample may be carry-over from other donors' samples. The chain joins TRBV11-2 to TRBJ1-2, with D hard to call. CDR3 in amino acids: CASSLSGGNYGYTF. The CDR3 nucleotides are TGTGCCAGCAGCTTATCGGGTGGAAACTATGGCTACACCTTC. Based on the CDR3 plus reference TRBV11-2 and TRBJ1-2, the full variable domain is EAGVAQSPRYKIIEKRQSVAFWCNPISGHATLYWYQQILGQGPKLLIQFQNNGVVDDSQLPKDRFSAERLKGVDSTLKIQPAKLEDSAVYLCASSLSGGNYGYTFGSGTRLTVV.